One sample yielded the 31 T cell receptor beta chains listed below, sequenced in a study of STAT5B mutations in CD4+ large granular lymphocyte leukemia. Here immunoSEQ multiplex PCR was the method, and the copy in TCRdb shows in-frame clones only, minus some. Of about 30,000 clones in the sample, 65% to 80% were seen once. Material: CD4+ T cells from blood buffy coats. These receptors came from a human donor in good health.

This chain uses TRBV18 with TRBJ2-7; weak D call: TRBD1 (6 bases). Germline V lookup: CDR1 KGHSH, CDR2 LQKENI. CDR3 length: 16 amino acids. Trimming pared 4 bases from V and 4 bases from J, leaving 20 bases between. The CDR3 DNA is TGTGCCAGCTCACGAGAAGGCACGGGACACCAATACGAGCAGTACTTC. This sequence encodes CASSREGTGHQYEQYF.

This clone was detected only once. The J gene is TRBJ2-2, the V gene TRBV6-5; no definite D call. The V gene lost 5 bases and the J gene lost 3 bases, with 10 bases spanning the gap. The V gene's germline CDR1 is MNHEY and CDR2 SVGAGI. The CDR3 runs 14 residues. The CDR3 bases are TGTGCCAGCAGTCTTATTCTCTACACCGGGGAGCTGTTTTTT. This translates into CASSLILYTGELFF.

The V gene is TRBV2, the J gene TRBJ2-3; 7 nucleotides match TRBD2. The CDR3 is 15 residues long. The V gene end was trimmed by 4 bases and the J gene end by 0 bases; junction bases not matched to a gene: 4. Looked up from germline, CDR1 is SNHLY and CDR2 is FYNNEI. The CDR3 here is CASSGLAVSTDTQYF. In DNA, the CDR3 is TGTGCCAGCAGTGGCCTAGCGGTCAGCACAGATACGCAGTATTTT.

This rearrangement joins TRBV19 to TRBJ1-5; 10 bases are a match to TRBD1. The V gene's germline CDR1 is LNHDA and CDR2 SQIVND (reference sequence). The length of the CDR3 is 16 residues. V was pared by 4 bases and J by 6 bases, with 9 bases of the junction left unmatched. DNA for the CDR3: TGTGCCAGTAGTAGAGAGACAGGGGGCGCGGGTCAGCCCCAGCATTTT. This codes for CASSRETGGAGQPQHF.

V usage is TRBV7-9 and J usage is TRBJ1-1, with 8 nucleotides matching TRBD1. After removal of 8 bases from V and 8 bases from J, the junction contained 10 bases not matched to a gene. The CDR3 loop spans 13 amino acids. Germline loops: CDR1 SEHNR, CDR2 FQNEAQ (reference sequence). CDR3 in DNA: TGTGCCAGCGGACCGACAGGGGCGGGGGAAGCTTTCTTT. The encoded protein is CASGPTGAGEAFF.

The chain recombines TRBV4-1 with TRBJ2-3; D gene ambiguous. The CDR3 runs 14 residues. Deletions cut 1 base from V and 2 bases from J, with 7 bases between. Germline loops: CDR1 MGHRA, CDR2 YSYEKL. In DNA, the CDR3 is TGCGCCAGCAGCCAAGTTGAATTCACAGATACGCAGTATTTT. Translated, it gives CASSQVEFTDTQYF.

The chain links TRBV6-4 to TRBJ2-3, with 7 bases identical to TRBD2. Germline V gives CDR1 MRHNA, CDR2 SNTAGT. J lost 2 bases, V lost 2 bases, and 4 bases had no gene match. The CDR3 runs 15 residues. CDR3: CASSDQGGSTDTQYF. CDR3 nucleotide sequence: TGTGCCAGCAGTGACCAGGGAGGGTCCACAGATACGCAGTATTTT.

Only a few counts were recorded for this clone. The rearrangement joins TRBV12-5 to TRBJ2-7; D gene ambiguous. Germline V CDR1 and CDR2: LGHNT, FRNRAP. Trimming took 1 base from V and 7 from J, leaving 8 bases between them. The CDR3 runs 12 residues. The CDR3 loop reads CASGLEGQEQYF. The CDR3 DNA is TGTGCTAGTGGTTTGGAAGGGCAAGAGCAGTACTTC.

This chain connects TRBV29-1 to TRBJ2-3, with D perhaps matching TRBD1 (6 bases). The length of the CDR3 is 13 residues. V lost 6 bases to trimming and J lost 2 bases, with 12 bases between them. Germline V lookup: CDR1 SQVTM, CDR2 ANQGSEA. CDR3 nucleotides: TGCAGCGTGAAAGGGGGTTACACAGATACGCAGTATTTT. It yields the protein CSVKGGYTDTQYF.

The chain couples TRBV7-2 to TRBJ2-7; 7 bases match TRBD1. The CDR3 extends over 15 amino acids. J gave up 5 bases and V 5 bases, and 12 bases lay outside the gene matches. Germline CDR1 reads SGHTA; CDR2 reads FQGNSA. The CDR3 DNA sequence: TGTGCCAGCAGCCTAGGTTTTAGGGGGCAGGACGAGCAGTACTTC. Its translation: CASSLGFRGQDEQYF.

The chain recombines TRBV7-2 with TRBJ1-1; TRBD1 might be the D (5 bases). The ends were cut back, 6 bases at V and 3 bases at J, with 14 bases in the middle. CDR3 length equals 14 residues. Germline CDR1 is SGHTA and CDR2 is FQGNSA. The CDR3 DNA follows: TGTGCCAGCAGTTTAAAACTGGGGGACACTGAAGCTTTCTTT. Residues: CASSLKLGDTEAFF. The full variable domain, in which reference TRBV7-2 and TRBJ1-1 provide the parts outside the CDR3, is GAGVSQSPSNKVTEKGKDVELRCDPISGHTALYWYRQSLGQGLEFLIYFQGNSAPDKSGLPSDRFSAERTGGSVSTLTIQRTQQEDSAVYLCASSLKLGDTEAFFGQGTRLTVV.

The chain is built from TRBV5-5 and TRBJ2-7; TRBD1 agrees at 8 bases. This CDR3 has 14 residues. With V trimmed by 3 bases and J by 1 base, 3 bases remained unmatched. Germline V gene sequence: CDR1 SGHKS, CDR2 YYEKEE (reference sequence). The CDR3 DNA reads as TGTGCCAGCAGCTCGACAGGGGTTTCCTACGAGCAGTACTTC. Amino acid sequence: CASSSTGVSYEQYF.

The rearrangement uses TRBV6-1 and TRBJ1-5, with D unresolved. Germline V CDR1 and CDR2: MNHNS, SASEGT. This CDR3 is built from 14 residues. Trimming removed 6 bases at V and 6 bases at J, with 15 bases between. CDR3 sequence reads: CASRAGRVGQPQHF. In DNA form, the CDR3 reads TGTGCCAGCAGGGCAGGAAGGGTCGGTCAGCCCCAGCATTTT.

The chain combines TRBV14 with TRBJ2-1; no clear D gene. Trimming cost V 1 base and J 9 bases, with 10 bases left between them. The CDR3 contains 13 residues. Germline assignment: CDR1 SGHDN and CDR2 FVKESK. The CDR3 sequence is CASSQVQNGEQFF. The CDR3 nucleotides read TGTGCCAGCAGCCAAGTACAGAATGGTGAGCAGTTCTTC.

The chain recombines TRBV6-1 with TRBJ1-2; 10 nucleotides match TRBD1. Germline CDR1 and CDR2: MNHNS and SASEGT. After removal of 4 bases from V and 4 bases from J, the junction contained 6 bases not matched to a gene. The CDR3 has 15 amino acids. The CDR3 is CASSAGTGASYGYTF. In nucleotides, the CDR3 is TGTGCCAGCAGTGCCGGGACAGGGGCGAGCTATGGCTACACCTTC.

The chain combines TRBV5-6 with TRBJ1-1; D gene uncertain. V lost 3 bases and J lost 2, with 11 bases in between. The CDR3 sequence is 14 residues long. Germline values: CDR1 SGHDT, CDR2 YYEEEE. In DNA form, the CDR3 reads TGTGCCAGCAGCTACACCGGGAGTAACACTGAAGCTTTCTTT. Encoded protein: CASSYTGSNTEAFF.

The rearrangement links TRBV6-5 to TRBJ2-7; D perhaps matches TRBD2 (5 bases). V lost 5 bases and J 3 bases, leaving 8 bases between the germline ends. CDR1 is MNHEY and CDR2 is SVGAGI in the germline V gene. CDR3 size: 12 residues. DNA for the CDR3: TGTGCCAGCAGTCTACTAGGCTACGAGCAGTACTTC. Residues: CASSLLGYEQYF.

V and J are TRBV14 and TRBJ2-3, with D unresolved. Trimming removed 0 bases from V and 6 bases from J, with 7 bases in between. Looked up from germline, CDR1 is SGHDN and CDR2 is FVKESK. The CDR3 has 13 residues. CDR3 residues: CASSQETADTQYF. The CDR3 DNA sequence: TGTGCCAGCAGCCAAGAAACTGCCGATACGCAGTATTTT.

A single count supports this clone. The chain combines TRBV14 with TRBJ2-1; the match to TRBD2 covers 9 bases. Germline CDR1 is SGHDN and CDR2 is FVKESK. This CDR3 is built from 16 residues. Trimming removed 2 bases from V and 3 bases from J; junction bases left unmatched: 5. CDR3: CASSQLSGGNYNEQFF. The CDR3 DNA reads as TGTGCCAGCAGCCAACTGAGCGGGGGGAACTACAATGAGCAGTTCTTC. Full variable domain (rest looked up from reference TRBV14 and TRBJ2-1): EAGVTQFPSHSVIEKGQTVTLRCDPISGHDNLYWYRRVMGKEIKFLLHFVKESKQDESGMPNNRFLAERTGGTYSTLKVQPAELEDSGVYFCASSQLSGGNYNEQFFGPGTRLTVL.

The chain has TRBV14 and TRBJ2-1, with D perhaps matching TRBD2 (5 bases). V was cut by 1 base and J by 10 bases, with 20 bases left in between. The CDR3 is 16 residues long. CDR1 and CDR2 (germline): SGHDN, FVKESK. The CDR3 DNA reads TGTGCCAGCAGCCAAGTACCCTCGGGTGTCGGGAAGGAGCAGTTCTTC. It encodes CASSQVPSGVGKEQFF.

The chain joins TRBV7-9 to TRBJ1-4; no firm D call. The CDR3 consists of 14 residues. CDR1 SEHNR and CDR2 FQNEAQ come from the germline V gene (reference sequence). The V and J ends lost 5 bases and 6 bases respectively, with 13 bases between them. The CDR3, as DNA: TGTGCCAGCAGCCCAATCGGAATCGATGAAAAACTGTTTTTT. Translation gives CASSPIGIDEKLFF.

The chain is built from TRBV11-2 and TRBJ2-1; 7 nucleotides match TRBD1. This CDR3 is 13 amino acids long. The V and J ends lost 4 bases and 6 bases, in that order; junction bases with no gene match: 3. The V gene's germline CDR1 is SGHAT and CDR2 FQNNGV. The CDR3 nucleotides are TGTGCCAGCAGCTCCCACAGGGGCAATGAGCAGTTCTTC. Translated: CASSSHRGNEQFF.

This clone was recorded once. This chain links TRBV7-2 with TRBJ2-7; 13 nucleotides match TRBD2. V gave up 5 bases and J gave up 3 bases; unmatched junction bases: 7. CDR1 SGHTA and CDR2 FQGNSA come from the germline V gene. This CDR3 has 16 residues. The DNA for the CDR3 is TGTGCCAGCAGCCTGACTAGCGGGGGGCAAAACTACGAGCAGTACTTC. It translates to CASSLTSGGQNYEQYF.

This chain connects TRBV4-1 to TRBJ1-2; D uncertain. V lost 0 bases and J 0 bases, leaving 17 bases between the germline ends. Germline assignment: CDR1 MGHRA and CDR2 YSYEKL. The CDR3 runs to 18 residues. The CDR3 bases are TGCGCCAGCAGCCAAGATGGTCCCCCCATACGAACTAACTATGGCTACACCTTC. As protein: CASSQDGPPIRTNYGYTF.

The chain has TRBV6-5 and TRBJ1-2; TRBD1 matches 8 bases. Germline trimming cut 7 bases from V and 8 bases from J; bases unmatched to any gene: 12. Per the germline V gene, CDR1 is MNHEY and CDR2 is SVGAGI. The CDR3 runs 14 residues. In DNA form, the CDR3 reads TGTGCCAGCACTATGCAGACAGGGGTGGGGGGCTACACCTTC. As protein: CASTMQTGVGGYTF.

CDR3 region: CASSKAGTSGYNEQFF. CDR3 DNA sequence: TGTGCCAGCAGCAAGGCCGGGACTAGCGGCTACAATGAGCAGTTCTTC. This sequence joins TRBV7-2 and TRBJ2-1, with 11 bases identical to TRBD2. The germline gives CDR1 SGHTA, CDR2 FQGNSA. The CDR3 totals 16 residues. V dropped 5 bases and J dropped 3; count of bases not matched to a gene: 6.

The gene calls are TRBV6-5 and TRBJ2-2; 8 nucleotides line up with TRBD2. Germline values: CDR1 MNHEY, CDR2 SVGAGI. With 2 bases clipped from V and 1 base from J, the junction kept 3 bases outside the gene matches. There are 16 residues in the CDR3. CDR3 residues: CASSYQRGMNTGELFF. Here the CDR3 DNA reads TGTGCCAGCAGTTACCAGCGGGGGATGAACACCGGGGAGCTGTTTTTT.

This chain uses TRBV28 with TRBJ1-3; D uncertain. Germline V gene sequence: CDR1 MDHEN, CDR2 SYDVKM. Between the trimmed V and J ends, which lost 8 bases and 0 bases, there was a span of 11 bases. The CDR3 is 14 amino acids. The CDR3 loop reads CASCPANSGNTIYF. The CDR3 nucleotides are TGTGCCAGCTGCCCGGCGAACTCTGGAAACACCATATATTTT.

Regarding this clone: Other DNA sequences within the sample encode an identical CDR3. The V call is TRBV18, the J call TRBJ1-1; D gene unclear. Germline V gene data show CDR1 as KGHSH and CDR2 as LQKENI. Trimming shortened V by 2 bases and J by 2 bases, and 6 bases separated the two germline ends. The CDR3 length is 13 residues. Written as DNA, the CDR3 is TGTGCCAGCTCACCAGGCAGAAACACTGAAGCTTTCTTT. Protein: CASSPGRNTEAFF.

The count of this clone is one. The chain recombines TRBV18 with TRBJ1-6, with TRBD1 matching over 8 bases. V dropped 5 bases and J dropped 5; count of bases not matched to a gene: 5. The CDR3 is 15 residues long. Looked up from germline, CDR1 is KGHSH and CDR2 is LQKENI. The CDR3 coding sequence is TGTGCCAGCTCAAGGACAGGGTCGGATAATTCACCCCTCCACTTT. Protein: CASSRTGSDNSPLHF.

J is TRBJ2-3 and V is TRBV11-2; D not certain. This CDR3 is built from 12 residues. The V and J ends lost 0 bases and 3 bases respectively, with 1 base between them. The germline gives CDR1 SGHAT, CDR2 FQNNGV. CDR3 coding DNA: TGTGCCAGCAGCTTAGAGACAGATACGCAGTATTTT. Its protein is CASSLETDTQYF.